The 30 T cell receptor beta chains below all came from one sample that was sequenced in a study of CD8+ T cells in alopecia areata. Sequencing used cDNA as its template, made by extracting RNA and reverse transcribing it. Sequencing was performed with immunoSEQ multiplex PCR; in TCRdb, only in-frame clones are kept and a portion is missing. The table has 120,000 or so clones, roughly two thirds seen once; the top ten hold approximately 2.8%. The sequencing sample was made of CD4+ T cells sorted from blood. These TCRs come from a human donor in good health.

The chain is built from TRBV6-5 and TRBJ1-1; 7 bases are shared with TRBD1. The CDR3 is made up of 13 amino acids. Trimming removed 5 bases from V and 4 bases from J; junction bases left unmatched: 4. Looked up from germline, CDR1 is MNHEY and CDR2 is SVGAGI. In DNA form, the CDR3 reads TGTGCCAGCAGTCTAACAGGGGCCACTGAAGCTTTCTTT. This codes for CASSLTGATEAFF.

The gene calls are TRBV10-3 and TRBJ1-2; no reliable D call. The CDR3 sequence is 14 residues long. The V and J ends lost 1 base and 0 bases respectively, with 6 bases between them. Germline V lookup: CDR1 ENHRY, CDR2 SYGVKD. The CDR3 region is CAISEWAANYGYTF. The CDR3 nucleotides are TGTGCCATCAGTGAGTGGGCAGCTAACTATGGCTACACCTTC.

The gene calls are TRBV4-1 and TRBJ2-1, with TRBD2 matching over 8 bases. The CDR3 runs to 16 residues. With 4 bases clipped from V and 9 bases from J, the junction kept 14 bases outside the gene matches. Germline loops: CDR1 MGHRA, CDR2 YSYEKL. CDR3 nucleotides: TGCGCCAGCAGCCCCCGAGAGGGGATAGCGGGGACTGAGCAGTTCTTC. This sequence encodes CASSPREGIAGTEQFF.

V and J are TRBV2 and TRBJ2-7; D might be TRBD1 (5 bases). CDR1 and CDR2 (germline): SNHLY, FYNNEI. The length of the CDR3 is 11 residues. The CDR3 DNA reads TGTGCAGGGCGCAGGGACTACGAGCAGTACTTC. Protein product: CAGRRDYEQYF.

In its sample, this clone was seen a few times. The rearrangement links TRBV6-1 to TRBJ1-5; D possibly corresponds to TRBD1 (5 bases). Germline V gene sequence: CDR1 MNHNS, CDR2 SASEGT. The CDR3 extends over 15 amino acids. Trimming left V 5 bases short and J 0 bases short, with 11 bases between. CDR3 sequence: CASSPQAFSNQPQHF. The DNA of the CDR3 is TGTGCCAGCAGTCCACAGGCCTTTAGCAATCAGCCCCAGCATTTT.

The chain uses TRBV13 and TRBJ1-6, with D unclear. The V and J ends lost 3 bases and 7 bases respectively, with 10 bases between them. This CDR3 has 14 residues. The germline V gene encodes CDR1 PRHDT and CDR2 FYEKMQ (reference sequence). The CDR3 loop reads CASSLPGMNSPLHF. The CDR3 DNA is TGTGCCAGCAGCTTGCCCGGGATGAATTCACCCCTCCACTTT.

The chain employs TRBV6-1 and TRBJ1-2; possibly TRBD1 for D (5 bases). V gave up 3 bases and J gave up 5 bases, with 10 bases separating them. The CDR3 has 13 amino acids. CDR1 and CDR2 from the germline V gene are MNHNS and SASEGT. CDR3 coding DNA: TGTGCCAGCAGTGATCCAGGGATGTATGGCTACACCTTC. Protein product: CASSDPGMYGYTF.

The chain has TRBV6-5 and TRBJ1-5; D ambiguous. Trimming left V 10 bases short and J 0 bases short, with 10 bases between. The CDR3 has 13 residues. Per the germline V gene, CDR1 is MNHEY and CDR2 is SVGAGI. CDR3 DNA: TGTGCCACCATGAGATCTAGCAATCAGCCCCAGCATTTT. It yields the protein CATMRSSNQPQHF.

This clone was seen only a few times. The V and J genes are TRBV18 and TRBJ1-6; D not certain. Deletions cut 3 bases from V and 10 bases from J, with 10 bases between. Germline loops: CDR1 KGHSH, CDR2 LQKENI. The CDR3 has 13 residues. This CDR3 is CASSPEALSPLHF. CDR3 DNA sequence: TGTGCCAGCTCACCGGAGGCCTTATCACCCCTCCACTTT. Drawing the rest from reference TRBV18 and TRBJ1-6, the complete variable domain is NAGVMQNPRHLVRRRGQEARLRCSPMKGHSHVYWYRQLPEEGLKFMVYLQKENIIDESGMPKERFSAEFPKEGPSILRIQQVVRGDSAAYFCASSPEALSPLHFGNGTRLTVT.

V gene TRBV29-1 combines with J gene TRBJ1-1; D is ambiguous. From germline, CDR1 is SQVTM and CDR2 ANQGSEA. The V end lost 5 bases, the J end lost 0 bases, and 4 bases lay between the germline ends. This CDR3 comprises 11 residues. CDR3 nucleotide sequence: TGCAGCGTTTTCATGAACACTGAAGCTTTCTTT. This codes for CSVFMNTEAFF.

The chain recombines TRBV11-2 with TRBJ2-2, with a weak D call TRBD1 (6 bases). CDR1 and CDR2 from the germline V gene are SGHAT and FQNNGV. The CDR3 extends over 15 amino acids. V dropped 2 bases and J dropped 7 bases, with 14 bases sitting between them. In DNA, the CDR3 is TGTGCCAGCAGCTTAAACAGGGCGGTGATCGGGGAGCTGTTTTTT. Protein sequence: CASSLNRAVIGELFF. Filled out from reference TRBV11-2 and TRBJ2-2, the complete variable domain reads EAGVAQSPRYKIIEKRQSVAFWCNPISGHATLYWYQQILGQGPKLLIQFQNNGVVDDSQLPKDRFSAERLKGVDSTLKIQPAKLEDSAVYLCASSLNRAVIGELFFGEGSRLTVL.

The chain has TRBV15 and TRBJ1-2; 9 bases are shared with TRBD1. Germline CDR1 and CDR2: LNHNV and YYDKDF (reference sequence). This CDR3 has 14 residues. The V and J ends lost 1 base and 4 bases, in that order; junction bases with no gene match: 1. CDR3 region: CATSRGQGGYGYTF. The CDR3 region has the DNA TGTGCCACCAGCAGAGGACAGGGGGGCTATGGCTACACCTTC.

This clone turned up a few times. This chain joins TRBV10-3 and TRBJ2-2; D remains unclear. The germline V gene encodes CDR1 ENHRY and CDR2 SYGVKD. V was clipped by 6 bases and J by 0 bases, with 8 bases between them. The CDR3 has 14 residues. The DNA for the CDR3 is TGTGCCATCAGCCAGGCCGCGAACACCGGGGAGCTGTTTTTT. Translation gives CAISQAANTGELFF.

This chain joins TRBV19 and TRBJ1-1; TRBD1 agrees at 7 bases. V lost 3 bases to trimming and J lost 0 bases; unmatched junction nucleotides: 10. Germline CDR1 is LNHDA and CDR2 is SQIVND (reference sequence). This CDR3 spans 17 amino acids. The chain's CDR3 is CASSIRTGRGMNTEAFF. The CDR3 bases are TGTGCCAGTAGTATTCGGACAGGACGGGGGATGAACACTGAAGCTTTCTTT.

The chain is built from TRBV29-1 and TRBJ2-5; D not resolved. V lost 4 bases to trimming and J lost 3 bases, with 9 bases between them. CDR3 length equals 12 residues. In germline, CDR1 is SQVTM, CDR2 ANQGSEA. The CDR3 protein is CSVGRWEETQYF. The CDR3, as DNA: TGCAGCGTTGGAAGGTGGGAAGAGACCCAGTACTTC.

This clone was counted only a few times. The genes are TRBV6-5 and TRBJ1-1; D unclear. Trimming stripped 4 bases from V and 0 bases from J, with 9 bases between. Germline CDR1 and CDR2: MNHEY and SVGAGI. The CDR3 spans 14 residues. Here the CDR3 reads CASSLYHMNTEAFF. The CDR3 region has the DNA TGTGCCAGCAGTTTGTACCACATGAACACTGAAGCTTTCTTT.

This chain uses TRBV2 with TRBJ1-5, with 8 bases lining up with TRBD1. The germline V gene has CDR1 SNHLY and CDR2 FYNNEI. This CDR3 is built from 14 residues. V dropped 10 bases and J dropped 7; count of bases not matched to a gene: 12. The CDR3 coding sequence is TGTGCCATCGCGAAGGAGACAGGGGAACAGCCCCAGCATTTT. The encoded protein is CAIAKETGEQPQHF.

In its sample, this clone was seen once. The rearrangement links TRBV6-6 to TRBJ1-2, with 8 nucleotides matching TRBD1. After removal of 10 bases from V and 8 bases from J, the junction contained 12 bases not matched to a gene. The CDR3 is made up of 13 amino acids. Germline V lookup: CDR1 MNHNY, CDR2 SVGAGI (reference sequence). The CDR3 bases are TGTGCCACGGCCCCCCCCGACAGGGGAGGCTACACCTTC. Its translation is CATAPPDRGGYTF.

The V and J genes are TRBV6-1 and TRBJ1-2; 8 bases agree with TRBD1. This CDR3 is built from 16 residues. Germline CDR1 reads MNHNS; CDR2 reads SASEGT. J gave up 6 bases and V 1 base, and 10 bases lay outside the gene matches. This chain's CDR3 is CASSEGGQGAFNGYTF. In DNA form, the CDR3 reads TGTGCCAGCAGTGAAGGGGGCCAGGGGGCTTTCAATGGCTACACCTTC.

In this sample, this clone turned up a few times. The rearrangement joins TRBV19 to TRBJ2-1; no clear D gene. Looked up from germline, CDR1 is LNHDA and CDR2 is SQIVND (reference sequence). This CDR3 comprises 12 residues. Trimming took off 5 bases at V and 8 bases at J, with 10 bases between the two ends. CDR3 region: CASSDRGYEQFF. As DNA, the CDR3 is TGTGCCAGTAGTGATAGAGGCTATGAGCAGTTCTTC.

The V call is TRBV5-1, the J call TRBJ2-2; the D call may be TRBD1 or TRBD2 (5 bases each). CDR1 and CDR2 from the germline V gene are SGHRS and YFSETQ. V shed 4 bases and J shed 8 bases, with 27 bases lying between them. The CDR3 runs 18 residues. CDR3 nucleotide sequence: TGCGCCAGCAGCACCCACGAGGGGAGCACCGCACTTGCAGGGGAGCTGTTTTTT. Its translation: CASSTHEGSTALAGELFF. The full variable domain, completed using reference TRBV5-1 and TRBJ2-2, is KAGVTQTPRYLIKTRGQQVTLSCSPISGHRSVSWYQQTPGQGLQFLFEYFSETQRNKGNFPGRFSGRQFSNSRSEMNVSTLELGDSALYLCASSTHEGSTALAGELFFGEGSRLTVL.

The V and J genes are TRBV7-9 and TRBJ2-3; 9 positions agree with TRBD1. Germline trimming cut 4 bases from V and 6 bases from J; bases unmatched to any gene: 14. The length of the CDR3 is 17 residues. The germline CDR1 and CDR2 sequences are SEHNR and FQNEAQ (reference sequence). CDR3 DNA sequence: TGTGCCAGCAGCTCCGGACAGGGGAGGAAGTGGAGGGATACGCAGTATTTT. It codes for CASSSGQGRKWRDTQYF.

The chain has TRBV7-2 and TRBJ1-1, with TRBD1 identical over 7 bases. The CDR3 runs to 14 residues. Germline CDR1 is SGHTA and CDR2 is FQGNSA. J was trimmed by 2 bases and V by 3 bases; bases with no gene match: 3. The CDR3 is CASSFRQGNTEAFF. The CDR3 nucleotides are TGTGCCAGCAGCTTTCGACAGGGCAACACTGAAGCTTTCTTT.

The genes are TRBV5-6 and TRBJ1-2; the D gene is possibly TRBD1 (5 bases). This CDR3 contains 16 residues. Germline CDR1 SGHDT, CDR2 YYEEEE. Trimming pared 5 bases from V and 5 bases from J, leaving 22 bases between. CDR3 in DNA: TGTGCCAGCAGGACACGGGGCCAGGCGAGATCTTATGGCTACACCTTC. As protein: CASRTRGQARSYGYTF.

The rearrangement uses TRBV6-6 and TRBJ1-2, with 8 bases fitting TRBD1. The CDR3 runs to 15 residues. Looked up from germline, CDR1 is MNHNY and CDR2 is SVGAGI (reference sequence). Losses at the gene ends were 0 bases for V and 7 bases for J; bases not matched to a gene: 7. This chain's CDR3 is CASSYSSSRGLGYTF. For the CDR3, the DNA is TGTGCCAGCAGTTACTCGAGTAGCAGGGGGCTTGGCTACACCTTC.

The chain employs TRBV5-6 and TRBJ2-7, with 8 bases that match TRBD1. Unmatched junction bases numbered 6, after V lost 4 bases and J lost 3 bases. This CDR3 is 14 amino acids long. Germline V gene sequence: CDR1 SGHDT, CDR2 YYEEEE. CDR3 protein: CASSRSDRGYEQYF. The CDR3 DNA follows: TGTGCCAGCAGCCGTAGTGACAGGGGCTACGAGCAGTACTTC.

CDR3 region: CAVGGQNQNIQYF. The DNA of the CDR3 is TGTGCCGTGGGGGGGCAGAACCAAAACATTCAGTACTTC. The chain carries TRBV5-4 and TRBJ2-4, with D perhaps TRBD2 (7 bases). V was cut by 10 bases and J by 5 bases, with 16 bases left in between. The CDR3 spans 13 residues. Germline V gene data show CDR1 as SGHNT and CDR2 as YYREEE (reference sequence).

The rearrangement links TRBV5-1 to TRBJ2-7; D gene unclear. Germline V gives CDR1 SGHRS, CDR2 YFSETQ. The CDR3 runs to 15 residues. The V and J ends lost 0 bases and 3 bases respectively, with 13 bases between them. CDR3 amino acids: CASSLVPGIDYEQYF. The CDR3 DNA follows: TGCGCCAGCAGCTTGGTCCCCGGAATAGACTACGAGCAGTACTTC.

This clone was recorded once. The V gene is TRBV6-9, the J gene TRBJ1-1; 7 bases are a match to TRBD1. CDR1 and CDR2 (germline): MNHGY, SVAAGI. The CDR3 length is 16 residues. The J segment lost 4 bases and the V segment lost 6 bases, leaving 14 bases of the junction unmatched. The CDR3 region is CASSLFPDREGTEAFF. The CDR3 bases are TGTGCCAGCAGCTTATTCCCCGACAGGGAGGGCACTGAAGCTTTCTTT.

This CDR3 is CAWSPRTDYGYTF. The CDR3 coding sequence is TGTGCCTGGAGTCCGCGGACGGACTATGGCTACACCTTC. This chain connects TRBV30 to TRBJ1-2; D is unclear. The CDR3 loop spans 13 amino acids. The germline gives CDR1 GTSNPN, CDR2 SVGIG (reference sequence). Trimming cost V 2 bases and J 3 bases, with 10 bases left between them.